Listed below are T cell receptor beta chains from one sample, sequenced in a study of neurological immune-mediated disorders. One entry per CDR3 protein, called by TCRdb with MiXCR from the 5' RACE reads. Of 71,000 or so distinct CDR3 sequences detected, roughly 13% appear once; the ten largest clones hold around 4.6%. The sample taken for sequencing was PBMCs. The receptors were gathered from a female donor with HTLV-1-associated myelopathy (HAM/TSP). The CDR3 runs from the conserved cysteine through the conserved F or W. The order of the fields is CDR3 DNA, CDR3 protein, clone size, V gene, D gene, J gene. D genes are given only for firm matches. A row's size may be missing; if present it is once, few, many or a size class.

cdr3_nt: TGCAGTGCTAGGGACTTGGGACAGGGGGGCTATGGCTACACCTTC; cdr3_aa: CSARDLGQGGYGYTF; clone_size: many; v_call: TRBV20-1; d_call: TRBD1; j_call: TRBJ1-2
cdr3_nt: TGCGCCAGCAGCCAAGATGGGCCGGTTGGGGGCTACACCTTC; cdr3_aa: CASSQDGPVGGYTF; clone_size: many; v_call: TRBV4-1; d_call: .; j_call: TRBJ1-2
cdr3_nt: TGCGCCAGCAGCTTGGCGGGGGTAGACAATGAGCAGTTCTTC; cdr3_aa: CASSLAGVDNEQFF; clone_size: many; v_call: TRBV5-1; d_call: .; j_call: TRBJ2-1
cdr3_nt: TGTGCCAGCAGTCCCCCGACAGGGAGAGGCGAGCAGTACTTC; cdr3_aa: CASSPPTGRGEQYF; clone_size: medium-sized; v_call: TRBV28; d_call: TRBD1; j_call: TRBJ2-7
cdr3_nt: TGCAGTGCTAGGCGAGGGGGAGCCAAAAACATTCAGTACTTC; cdr3_aa: CSARRGGAKNIQYF; clone_size: many; v_call: TRBV20-1; d_call: .; j_call: TRBJ2-4
cdr3_nt: TGTGCCAGCAGCTTAGTTTCTAGGGTACGAGATACGCAGTATTTT; cdr3_aa: CASSLVSRVRDTQYF; clone_size: many; v_call: TRBV7-8; d_call: .; j_call: TRBJ2-3
cdr3_nt: TGCGCCAGCAGCTTGGGAGGTTCGGGTCAGCCCCAGCATTTT; cdr3_aa: CASSLGGSGQPQHF; clone_size: few; v_call: TRBV5-1; d_call: .; j_call: TRBJ1-5
cdr3_nt: TGTGCCAGCAGCCATGGGACATACCAAGAGACCCAGTACTTC; cdr3_aa: CASSHGTYQETQYF; clone_size: many; v_call: TRBV5-1; d_call: .; j_call: TRBJ2-5
cdr3_nt: TGTGCCAGCAGCTTAAGGCAGGGTAGTACAGATACGCAGTATTTT; cdr3_aa: CASSLRQGSTDTQYF; clone_size: many; v_call: TRBV7-6; d_call: .; j_call: TRBJ2-3
cdr3_nt: TGTGCCAGCACCCAGGACCACACCGGGGAGCTGTTTTTT; cdr3_aa: CASTQDHTGELFF; clone_size: many; v_call: TRBV2; d_call: .; j_call: TRBJ2-2
cdr3_nt: TGCGCCAGCAGCGGTGAAGCCACACTGAGCCGGGAGCTGTTTTTT; cdr3_aa: CASSGEATLSRELFF; clone_size: many; v_call: TRBV5-1; d_call: .; j_call: TRBJ2-2
cdr3_nt: TGCGCCAGCAGCACCGATTTAGCGGGGGTTTTCGAAGAGTTCTTC; cdr3_aa: CASSTDLAGVFEEFF; clone_size: many; v_call: TRBV5-1; d_call: TRBD2; j_call: TRBJ2-1
cdr3_nt: TGCAGTGTATCGGACAGGGAGAAAAACATTAAGTACTTC; cdr3_aa: CSVSDREKNIKYF; clone_size: .; v_call: TRBV20-1; d_call: TRBD1; j_call: TRBJ2-4
cdr3_nt: TGTGCCAGCAGTGACCTCGAGACGGGTCATGAGCAGTTCTTC; cdr3_aa: CASSDLETGHEQFF; clone_size: .; v_call: TRBV2; d_call: .; j_call: TRBJ2-1
cdr3_nt: TGTGCCAGCAGCCATTGGGTGAGGGGGGCCAACAATGAGCAGTTCTTC; cdr3_aa: CASSHWVRGANNEQFF; clone_size: .; v_call: TRBV12-3/TRBV12-4; d_call: .; j_call: TRBJ2-1
cdr3_nt: TGCGCCAGCAGCTTGATCGGGTCTCGCGGGGGAATCACAGATACGCAGTATTTT; cdr3_aa: CASSLIGSRGGITDTQYF; clone_size: .; v_call: TRBV5-1; d_call: TRBD2; j_call: TRBJ2-3
cdr3_nt: TGTGCCAGCAGCCAAGCTACAGGGGACTCCTACGAGCAGTACTTC; cdr3_aa: CASSQATGDSYEQYF; clone_size: many; v_call: TRBV4-2; d_call: TRBD1; j_call: TRBJ2-7